This T cell receptor (beta chain) came from a study of T-cell reconstitution after alpha-beta-depleted transplantation in children. This clonotype was seen at least ten times. Germline CDR1 and CDR2: SEHNR and FQNEAQ (reference sequence). V was trimmed by 4 bases and J by 3 bases, leaving 4 bases between them. The CDR3 is made up of 11 amino acids. It was with unique molecular identifiers that the TCRbeta library was prepared. TCRdb fed the PCR reads into MiXCR, producing one record per CDR3 protein. The profile shows about 270,000 distinct CDR3 sequences, over 8% of them singletons. J is TRBJ2-7 and V is TRBV7-9, with D unclear. Material: PBMCs from the stem cell graft donor, obtained from the stem cell graft. This sequence originates from a human donor who donated a stem cell graft to a child with SCID. Here the CDR3 reads CASSSYYEQYF. In DNA, the CDR3 is TGTGCCAGCAGCTCCTACTACGAGCAGTACTTC.